The rows below give T cell receptor beta chains drawn from one sample of a study of shared clonotypes between healthy human individuals. Assay used: immunoSEQ multiplex PCR; TCRdb lists only in-frame clones, some missing. The data show around 2.1 million clones, with almost 96% seen just once and around 0.13% held by the top ten. Sequenced material: naive CD4+ T cells sorted from blood. The receptors originated from a young man in good health. Both conserved end residues are part of each CDR3. The D gene is left open where the match is weak.

D gene: NA
V gene: TRBV6-6
J gene: TRBJ2-1
CDR3 DNA: TGTGCCAGCAGCTCGGACGGGCCTAGGGGCTTCTTC
CDR3 protein: CASSSDGPRGFF

D gene: NA
V gene: TRBV28
J gene: TRBJ2-2
CDR3 DNA: TGTGCCAGCATCGGGACACCACCGACCGGGGAGCTGTTTTTT
CDR3 protein: CASIGTPPTGELFF

D gene: NA
V gene: TRBV11-1
J gene: TRBJ2-3
CDR3 DNA: TGTGCCAGACGACCGACGGCGCAGTATTTT
CDR3 protein: CARRPTAQYF

D gene: NA
V gene: TRBV7-9
J gene: TRBJ1-1
CDR3 DNA: TGTGCCAGCAGCTCAAGAAATGGACAGATGAACACTGAAGCTTTCTTT
CDR3 protein: CASSSRNGQMNTEAFF

D gene: TRBD1
V gene: TRBV6-5
J gene: TRBJ1-1
CDR3 DNA: TGTGCCAGCGGGGGAAACAGGGGTAGCACTGAAGCTTTCTTT
CDR3 protein: CASGGNRGSTEAFF

D gene: NA
V gene: TRBV5-1
J gene: TRBJ1-6
CDR3 DNA: TGCGCCAGCAGCTTGGTTGGGCAAAGCTCCTATAATTCACCCCTCCACTTT
CDR3 protein: CASSLVGQSSYNSPLHF

D gene: TRBD1
V gene: TRBV19
J gene: TRBJ2-7
CDR3 DNA: TGTGCCAGTAGGGGGACAGGGGGCCACGAGCAGTACTTC
CDR3 protein: CASRGTGGHEQYF

D gene: NA
V gene: TRBV5-6
J gene: TRBJ2-2
CDR3 DNA: TGTGCCAGCAGCCCCCGATCGGAATTCACCGGGGAGCTGTTTTTT
CDR3 protein: CASSPRSEFTGELFF

D gene: NA
V gene: TRBV5-6
J gene: TRBJ1-2
CDR3 DNA: TGTGCCAGCAGCTTGGCTGCTGGGAACTATGGCTACACCTTC
CDR3 protein: CASSLAAGNYGYTF

D gene: TRBD2
V gene: TRBV6-1
J gene: TRBJ2-1
CDR3 DNA: TGTGCCACTTCGACTAGCGGGCGGCCCAATGAGCAGTTCTTC
CDR3 protein: CATSTSGRPNEQFF

D gene: TRBD1
V gene: TRBV29-1
J gene: TRBJ1-4
CDR3 DNA: TGCAGCGTTCACCTGGGACAGTCTCAAGAAAAACTGTTTTTT
CDR3 protein: CSVHLGQSQEKLFF

D gene: NA
V gene: TRBV27
J gene: TRBJ2-3
CDR3 DNA: TGTGCCAGCAGTCAACAGGGCGGTACGCAGTATTTT
CDR3 protein: CASSQQGGTQYF

D gene: NA
V gene: TRBV6-5
J gene: TRBJ1-1
CDR3 DNA: TGTGCCAGCAGTACCGCCGGGAGGAAGGACACTGAAGCTTTCTTT
CDR3 protein: CASSTAGRKDTEAFF

D gene: TRBD1
V gene: TRBV6-5
J gene: TRBJ1-2
CDR3 DNA: TGTGCCAGCAGTTCAGGGACAGGGAGGTATGGCTACACCTTC
CDR3 protein: CASSSGTGRYGYTF

D gene: TRBD2
V gene: TRBV25-1
J gene: TRBJ2-1
CDR3 DNA: TGTGCCAGCAGTGAATCGGGGGAGGGCCCTCGGAATGAGCAGTTCTTC
CDR3 protein: CASSESGEGPRNEQFF

D gene: TRBD2
V gene: TRBV4-1
J gene: TRBJ2-1
CDR3 DNA: TGCGCCAGCAGCTTATCGGGACTAGCGGCCTCCTACAATGAGCAGTTCTTC
CDR3 protein: CASSLSGLAASYNEQFF

D gene: TRBD1
V gene: TRBV27
J gene: TRBJ1-1
CDR3 DNA: TGTGCCAGCAGTTCCCTCCGGGACAGTGTGAACACTGAAGCTTTCTTT
CDR3 protein: CASSSLRDSVNTEAFF

D gene: NA
V gene: TRBV18
J gene: TRBJ1-1
CDR3 DNA: TGTGCCAGCTCCCCCACAGGCCCGGGGGGGAACACTGAAGCTTTCTTT
CDR3 protein: CASSPTGPGGNTEAFF

D gene: TRBD2
V gene: TRBV7-2
J gene: TRBJ2-1
CDR3 DNA: TGTGCCAGCAGCTCTAGAGGGACTAGCGAGTTCTTC
CDR3 protein: CASSSRGTSEFF

D gene: TRBD1
V gene: TRBV6-5
J gene: TRBJ1-4
CDR3 DNA: TGTGCCAGCAGTTACCTTCCGGGACAGGGGAAGGAAAAACTGTTTTTT
CDR3 protein: CASSYLPGQGKEKLFF